The 20 T cell receptor beta chains given below trace back to one sample, sequenced in a study of early T cells in non-severe SARS-CoV-2 infection. Using its own MiXCR run on the 5' RACE reads, TCRdb lists one record per CDR3 protein. This table has more than 65,000 distinct CDR3 sequences, around 15% appearing once. The source material was whole blood. All receptors come from an adult who was a healthcare worker with PCR-confirmed SARS-CoV-2 infection or an uninfected control (not recorded which).

The rearrangement joins TRBV19 to TRBJ2-6; D may match TRBD1 or TRBD2 (5 bases each). The germline gives CDR1 LNHDA, CDR2 SQIVND (reference sequence). Trimming removed 3 bases from V and 3 bases from J, with 9 bases in between. This CDR3 has 15 amino acids. In DNA form, the CDR3 reads TGTGCCAGTAGTATTGGGGGTTATGGGGCCAACGTCCTGACTTTC. Translation: CASSIGGYGANVLTF.

This clonotype was counted ten times or more. The chain is built from TRBV7-2 and TRBJ1-4; D is undetermined. CDR1 is SGHTA, CDR2 FQGNSA, per germline. The CDR3 extends over 15 amino acids. V dropped 5 bases and J dropped 4 bases, with 14 bases sitting between them. CDR3 loop: CASSVNWEYNEKLFF. As DNA, the CDR3 is TGTGCCAGCAGCGTAAACTGGGAGTATAATGAAAAACTGTTTTTT.

This clonotype was detected many times. CDR3 coding DNA: TGTGCCAGTAGTATCGAATCGACAGGGAATTCACCCCTCCACTTT. This translates into CASSIESTGNSPLHF. This chain connects TRBV19 to TRBJ1-6, with 7 bases fitting TRBD1. This CDR3 is 15 amino acids long. The germline CDR1 and CDR2 sequences are LNHDA and SQIVND (reference sequence). Trimming removed 3 bases from V and 7 bases from J; junction bases left unmatched: 6.

This clonotype was seen more than once but under ten times. The V and J genes are TRBV4-3 and TRBJ2-7; tentative D call: TRBD1 (5 bases). The CDR3 runs 15 residues. Deletions cut 0 bases from V and 2 bases from J, with 11 bases between. Germline CDR1 and CDR2: LGHNA and YSLEER. This chain's CDR3 is CASSQEPDRTYEQYF. The CDR3 nucleotides are TGCGCCAGCAGCCAAGAACCTGACAGAACCTACGAGCAGTACTTC.

This clonotype was seen ten or more times. V gene TRBV12-3 or TRBV12-4 combines with J gene TRBJ1-1; no definite D call. The CDR3 contains 11 residues. Trimming pared 8 bases from V and 5 bases from J, leaving 9 bases between. CDR3 in amino acids: CASCRETEAFF. For the CDR3, the DNA is TGTGCCAGCTGTAGGGAAACTGAAGCTTTCTTT.

This clonotype came up a few times. V is TRBV27 and J is TRBJ2-2; tentatively, D is TRBD2 (5 bases). V lost 2 bases to trimming and J lost 4 bases, with 14 bases between them. Looked up from germline, CDR1 is MNHEY and CDR2 is SMNVEV (reference sequence). The CDR3 length is 16 residues. As DNA, the CDR3 is TGTGCCAGCAGTTTACTTTCCGGGGTGGGCACCGGGGAGCTGTTTTTT. Protein sequence: CASSLLSGVGTGELFF.

A few counts support this clonotype. The chain carries TRBV30 and TRBJ1-1; TRBD1 might be the D (6 bases). Trimming cost V 0 bases and J 5 bases, with 19 bases left between them. Germline CDR1 reads GTSNPN; CDR2 reads SVGIG (reference sequence). CDR3 length equals 16 residues. The CDR3 here is CAWSVLTGQRGTEAFF. In DNA form, the CDR3 reads TGTGCCTGGAGTGTACTAACAGGACAGCGAGGTACTGAAGCTTTCTTT. Variable domain in full (rest from reference TRBV30 and TRBJ1-1): SQTIHQWPATLVQPVGSPLSLECTVEGTSNPNLYWYRQAAGRGLQLLFYSVGIGQISSEVPQNLSASRPQDRQFILSSKKLLLSDSGFYLCAWSVLTGQRGTEAFFGQGTRLTVV.

This clonotype has a count of ten or more. The V call is TRBV20-1, the J call TRBJ2-7; 8 bases map to TRBD1. The V and J ends lost 4 bases and 7 bases, in that order; junction bases with no gene match: 6. The CDR3 spans 12 residues. Germline-derived CDR1 and CDR2 are DFQATT and SNEGSKA (reference sequence). CDR3 in DNA: TGCAGTGCTACCCAGGGGGCGGAGGAGCAGTACTTC. Protein: CSATQGAEEQYF.

CDR3: CAWRRGTGGTDTQYF. For the CDR3, the DNA is TGTGCCTGGAGGAGGGGGACAGGAGGCACAGATACGCAGTATTTT. The V call is TRBV30, the J call TRBJ2-3; 8 bases agree with TRBD1. The CDR3 is 15 amino acids. Germline CDR1 and CDR2: GTSNPN and SVGIG (reference sequence). V trimming: 3 bases; J trimming: 1 base; junction bases outside the gene matches: 6.

This clonotype appeared many times. The chain recombines TRBV7-9 with TRBJ2-3, with TRBD1 identical over 8 bases. Germline lookup yields CDR1 SEHNR and CDR2 FQNEAQ (reference sequence). J lost 4 bases, V lost 1 base, and 10 bases had no gene match. There are 17 residues in the CDR3. CDR3 region: CASSLGGQARQADTQYF. CDR3 coding DNA: TGTGCCAGCAGCTTAGGGGGACAGGCAAGGCAAGCAGATACGCAGTATTTT.

This clonotype came up a few times. V and J are TRBV7-2 and TRBJ1-5; D uncertain. Per the germline V gene, CDR1 is SGHTA and CDR2 is FQGNSA. The CDR3 extends over 12 amino acids. Trimming stripped 0 bases from V and 4 bases from J, with 1 base between. CDR3 protein: CASSLANQPQHF. As DNA, the CDR3 is TGTGCCAGCAGCTTAGCTAATCAGCCCCAGCATTTT.

This sequence joins TRBV18 and TRBJ1-5, with D possibly being TRBD1 (6 bases). The CDR3 has 15 amino acids. Germline V CDR1 and CDR2: KGHSH, LQKENI. The V end lost 2 bases, the J end lost 3 bases, and 11 bases lay between the germline ends. For the CDR3, the DNA is TGTGCCAGCTCACCAAACAGGGTTCCCAATCAGCCCCAGCATTTT. Its translation: CASSPNRVPNQPQHF.

This clonotype was found many times. V is TRBV19 and J is TRBJ2-4; D is possibly TRBD1 or TRBD2 (6 bases each). The length of the CDR3 is 12 residues. In germline, CDR1 is LNHDA, CDR2 SQIVND (reference sequence). V dropped 10 bases and J dropped 9 bases, with 16 bases sitting between them. Written as DNA, the CDR3 is TGTGCCACTGAGGGGGGAAATCGCATTCAGTACTTC. Its translation: CATEGGNRIQYF.

This clonotype was detected many times. CDR3 nucleotide sequence: TGTGCCAGCAGTTACAGTGTGTTCGAGACCCAGTACTTC. It encodes CASSYSVFETQYF. V and J are TRBV6-5 and TRBJ2-5; no firm D call. Germline V gene sequence: CDR1 MNHEY, CDR2 SVGAGI. V shed 2 bases and J shed 5 bases, with 9 bases lying between them. CDR3 length: 13 residues.

Only a few counts were recorded for this clonotype. V gene TRBV6-5 combines with J gene TRBJ2-7; 9 positions match TRBD2. Germline CDR1 is MNHEY and CDR2 is SVGAGI. This CDR3 region has 16 residues. The V and J ends lost 6 bases and 3 bases, in that order; junction bases with no gene match: 12. CDR3 in DNA: TGTGCCAGCAGCCGCCGTGGGCTAGCGGGGTTCTACGAGCAGTACTTC. It encodes CASSRRGLAGFYEQYF.

This clonotype occurred many times. The chain combines TRBV5-1 with TRBJ2-2; 10 positions match TRBD1. After removal of 6 bases from V and 4 bases from J, the junction contained 6 bases not matched to a gene. Germline-derived CDR1 and CDR2 are SGHRS and YFSETQ. The CDR3 spans 15 residues. The CDR3 region has the DNA TGCGCCAGCATTTCCGGGACAGGGGTCACCGGGGAGCTGTTTTTT. This codes for CASISGTGVTGELFF.

The CDR3 nucleotides read TGTGCCAGTCGTTTGAGGGTAAGCCGGCCCCAGCATTTT. This encodes CASRLRVSRPQHF. The chain joins TRBV7-2 to TRBJ1-5, with D hard to call. The germline V gene encodes CDR1 SGHTA and CDR2 FQGNSA. V lost 9 bases, J lost 9 bases, and 18 bases lay in between. CDR3 length: 13 residues.

This clonotype was recorded many times. The chain has TRBV30 and TRBJ1-2; TRBD1 might be the D (6 bases). CDR3 length equals 15 residues. V gave up 5 bases and J gave up 5 bases, with 21 bases separating them. The germline V gene encodes CDR1 GTSNPN and CDR2 SVGIG (reference sequence). The CDR3 sequence: CAWAPAGEFGYGYTF. Written as DNA, the CDR3 is TGTGCCTGGGCCCCTGCAGGGGAATTTGGATATGGCTACACCTTC. The variable domain in full, with the rest retrieved from reference TRBV30 and TRBJ1-2, is SQTIHQWPATLVQPVGSPLSLECTVEGTSNPNLYWYRQAAGRGLQLLFYSVGIGQISSEVPQNLSASRPQDRQFILSSKKLLLSDSGFYLCAWAPAGEFGYGYTFGSGTRLTVV.

The gene calls are TRBV11-2 and TRBJ2-1, with D unclear. The V end lost 3 bases, the J end lost 8 bases, and 11 bases lay between the germline ends. The CDR3 consists of 13 residues. The germline gives CDR1 SGHAT, CDR2 FQNNGV. CDR3 region: CASSFESSHEQFF. CDR3 in DNA: TGTGCCAGCAGCTTTGAATCGTCCCATGAGCAGTTCTTC.

The table lists this clonotype with a few counts. The V call is TRBV20-1, the J call TRBJ1-6; 11 bases are shared with TRBD1. With 0 bases clipped from V and 9 bases from J, the junction kept 10 bases outside the gene matches. The CDR3 totals 17 residues. CDR1 is DFQATT, CDR2 SNEGSKA, per germline (reference sequence). The CDR3 reads CSARDAGTGGASSPLHF. Written as DNA, the CDR3 is TGCAGTGCTAGAGATGCGGGGACAGGGGGTGCGAGTTCACCCCTCCACTTT.